This T cell receptor (beta chain) is from a study of shared clonotypes between healthy human individuals. Study-wide context: Per-donor plates numbered three CD4 naive, three CD4 memory, two CD8 naive and one CD8 memory. Study findings and constraints: Specimens sampled were limited to blood, with tissue repertoires likely differing. Generation probabilities were higher for clonotypes shared across all four sorted-subset donors than for unshared ones.

Measured with immunoSEQ multiplex PCR; TCRdb has only the in-frame clones, and not every one. This table holds 2 million to 2.5 million clones, roughly 95% found once. Per the germline V gene, CDR1 is MNHEY and CDR2 is SVGAGI. CDR3 length: 14 amino acids. With V trimmed by 5 bases and J by 5 bases, 9 bases remained unmatched. It was into CD45RA+ naive and CD45RA-negative memory subsets that the CD4+ cells were split. With respect to this clone: Its specificity is unknown.

The chain uses TRBV6-5 and TRBJ2-7; 7 bases fit TRBD1. Sequencing was carried out using naive CD4+ T cells sorted from blood. Indicated subset: CD45RA+ positively selected. This TCR came from a young man in good health. CDR3 region: CASSRGTGADEQYF. The CDR3 DNA reads as TGTGCCAGCAGTCGGGGAACAGGGGCCGACGAGCAGTACTTC.